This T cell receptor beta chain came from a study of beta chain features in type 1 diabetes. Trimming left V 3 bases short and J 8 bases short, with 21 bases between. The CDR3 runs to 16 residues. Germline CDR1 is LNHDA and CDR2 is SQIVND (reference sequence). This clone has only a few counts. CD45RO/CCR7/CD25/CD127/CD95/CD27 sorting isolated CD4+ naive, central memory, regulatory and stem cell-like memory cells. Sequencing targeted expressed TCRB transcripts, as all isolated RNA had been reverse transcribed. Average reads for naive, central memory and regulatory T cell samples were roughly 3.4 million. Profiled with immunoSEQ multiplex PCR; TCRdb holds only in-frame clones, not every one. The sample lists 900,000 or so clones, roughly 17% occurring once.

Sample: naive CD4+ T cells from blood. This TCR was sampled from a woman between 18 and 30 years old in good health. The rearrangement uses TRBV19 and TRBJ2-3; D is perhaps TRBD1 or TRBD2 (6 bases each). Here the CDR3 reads CASSIRGQTASITQYF. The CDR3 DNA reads TGTGCCAGTAGTATTCGGGGGCAGACAGCAAGCATTACGCAGTATTTT.